Following are 26 T cell receptor beta chains from one sample sequenced in a study of cytomegalovirus exposure and HLA in healthy donors. PCR employed 60 Vbeta and 13 Jbeta primers. Repertoires were generated with immunoSEQ multiplex PCR, while TCRdb's copy carries only in-frame clones and drops some. The table lists 200,000 to 250,000 clones, about 85% of them singletons. Material for sequencing was PBMCs. Receptors originate from a woman in her fifties or sixties in good health and CMV-seropositive.

For the CDR3, the DNA is TGTGCCAGCAGTGGTCAGGACAGAGCCTCCTCCTACGAGCAGTACTTC. Translated, it gives CASSGQDRASSYEQYF. J is TRBJ2-5 and V is TRBV28, with D possibly TRBD1 on 6 matching bases. The DNA end favors TRBJ2-7, so the J call may be wrong. CDR1 is MDHEN, CDR2 SYDVKM, per germline. The CDR3 sequence is 16 residues long.

The chain has TRBV4-2 and TRBJ2-2; D may be TRBD2 (6 bases). Looked up from germline, CDR1 is LGHNA and CDR2 is YNFKEQ. V was trimmed by 4 bases and J by 0 bases, leaving 6 bases between them. The CDR3 totals 14 residues. CDR3 protein: CASSRLANTGELFF. CDR3 in DNA: TGTGCCAGCAGCCGACTAGCGAACACCGGGGAGCTGTTTTTT.

The gene calls are TRBV10-1 and TRBJ1-1; tentatively, D is TRBD1 (6 bases). The ends were cut back, 6 bases at V and 4 bases at J, with 12 bases in the middle. In germline, CDR1 is WNHNN, CDR2 SYGVQD (reference sequence). CDR3 length: 13 residues. The CDR3 here is CASRDSCGTEAFF. The CDR3 region has the DNA TGCGCCAGCAGGGACAGTTGTGGCACTGAAGCTTTCTTT.

The chain uses TRBV5-8 and TRBJ1-6; possibly TRBD1 for D (5 bases). The CDR3 extends over 14 amino acids. The V and J ends lost 4 bases and 7 bases respectively, with 12 bases between them. From germline, CDR1 is SGHTS and CDR2 YDEGEE. The CDR3 loop reads CASSPDRTNSPLHF. In DNA form, the CDR3 reads TGTGCCAGCAGCCCAGACAGAACAAATTCACCCCTCCACTTT.

This sequence joins TRBV28 and TRBJ2-1; 9 bases agree with TRBD1. The CDR3 covers 16 residues. Germline V gives CDR1 MDHEN, CDR2 SYDVKM. The J segment lost 2 bases and the V segment lost 2 bases, leaving 4 bases of the junction unmatched. CDR3 sequence (DNA): TGTGCCAGCAGTTTACCGGGACAGGGTACCTACAATGAGCAGTTCTTC. It translates to CASSLPGQGTYNEQFF.

The chain employs TRBV29-1 and TRBJ2-5; tentatively, D is TRBD1 (5 bases). CDR3 length: 13 amino acids. The ends were cut back, 1 base at V and 2 bases at J, with 8 bases in the middle. Germline loops: CDR1 SQVTM, CDR2 ANQGSEA. In nucleotides, the CDR3 is TGCAGCGTTGAAGGACAGTATCAAGAGACCCAGTACTTC. Amino acid sequence: CSVEGQYQETQYF.

This clone was seen once. The rearrangement links TRBV19 to TRBJ1-2; 9 bases align to TRBD1. Germline values: CDR1 LNHDA, CDR2 SQIVND (reference sequence). The CDR3 extends over 18 amino acids. J was trimmed by 7 bases and V by 0 bases; bases with no gene match: 15. The CDR3 DNA is TGTGCCAGTAGTATAGATCTATCGGCGACAGGGGGATCGAGTGGCTACACCTTC. It specifies CASSIDLSATGGSSGYTF.

The chain has TRBV7-8 and TRBJ2-7; TRBD1 might be the D (6 bases). Germline CDR1 SGHVS, CDR2 FQNEAQ. This CDR3 has 17 amino acids. The V end lost 5 bases, the J end lost 2 bases, and 22 bases lay between the germline ends. The CDR3 spells CASSLSLYRDPPYEQYF. The CDR3 nucleotides read TGTGCCAGCAGCCTCTCCCTCTACAGGGATCCCCCCTACGAGCAGTACTTC.

V and J are TRBV5-1 and TRBJ2-1, with D unclear. Between the trimmed V and J ends, which lost 5 bases and 2 bases, there was a span of 11 bases. The germline CDR1 and CDR2 sequences are SGHRS and YFSETQ. CDR3 length equals 14 residues. The CDR3 sequence is CASSKVEAYNEQFF. For the CDR3, the DNA is TGCGCCAGCAGTAAGGTTGAGGCCTACAATGAGCAGTTCTTC. The whole variable domain, filled in from reference TRBV5-1 and TRBJ2-1, reads KAGVTQTPRYLIKTRGQQVTLSCSPISGHRSVSWYQQTPGQGLQFLFEYFSETQRNKGNFPGRFSGRQFSNSRSEMNVSTLELGDSALYLCASSKVEAYNEQFFGPGTRLTVL.

V usage is TRBV30 and J usage is TRBJ1-2; the D gene is possibly TRBD1 (5 bases). The CDR3 extends over 13 amino acids. Germline lookup yields CDR1 GTSNPN and CDR2 SVGIG (reference sequence). Trimming removed 4 bases from V and 8 bases from J, with 17 bases in between. CDR3 amino acids: CAWNDGPGKGYTF. The CDR3 bases are TGTGCCTGGAACGATGGGCCAGGGAAGGGCTACACCTTC.

V gene TRBV4-1 combines with J gene TRBJ1-2, with 7 bases aligning to TRBD1. The CDR3 contains 16 residues. The trim removed 2 bases at V and 2 bases at J, leaving 8 bases unmatched. Germline V CDR1 and CDR2: MGHRA, YSYEKL. The CDR3 DNA reads TGCGCCAGCAGCCAACCACAGGGGCCAAGGAACTATGGCTACACCTTC. It codes for CASSQPQGPRNYGYTF.

This rearrangement joins TRBV16 to TRBJ1-3, with D perhaps TRBD1 (5 bases). From germline, CDR1 is KGHSY and CDR2 FQNENV. The CDR3 loop spans 16 amino acids. Trimming pared 0 bases from V and 0 bases from J, leaving 9 bases between. CDR3 DNA: TGTGCCAGCAGCCAATCCCGGGGGAGCTCTGGAAACACCATATATTTT. Translation: CASSQSRGSSGNTIYF.

The gene calls are TRBV5-1 and TRBJ1-1, with 8 positions matching TRBD1. The CDR3 is 14 residues long. Germline loops: CDR1 SGHRS, CDR2 YFSETQ. The V and J ends lost 4 bases and 5 bases, in that order; junction bases with no gene match: 7. CDR3 in DNA: TGCGCCAGCAGCCTTCGGACAGGGCAAACTGAAGCTTTCTTT. This sequence encodes CASSLRTGQTEAFF.

The genes are TRBV7-3 and TRBJ2-1, with 11 bases matching TRBD2. V was pared by 1 base and J by 1 base, with 0 bases of the junction left unmatched. This CDR3 is 16 amino acids long. CDR1 SGHTA and CDR2 FQGTGA come from the germline V gene. The CDR3 spells CASSLIAGGSYNEQFF. The CDR3 nucleotides are TGTGCCAGCAGCTTAATAGCGGGGGGGTCCTACAATGAGCAGTTCTTC.

The genes are TRBV6-5 and TRBJ1-2, with a tentative D call TRBD1 (6 bases). V was cut by 2 bases and J by 0 bases, with 13 bases left in between. The germline V gene encodes CDR1 MNHEY and CDR2 SVGAGI. The CDR3 runs 16 residues. Written as DNA, the CDR3 is TGTGCCAGCAGTTACACCGACGGGACATCTAACTATGGCTACACCTTC. Protein: CASSYTDGTSNYGYTF.

This chain links TRBV9 with TRBJ2-7, with TRBD2 identical over 7 bases. CDR3 length: 14 residues. The V gene end was trimmed by 2 bases and the J gene end by 7 bases; junction bases not matched to a gene: 9. Germline-derived CDR1 and CDR2 are SGDLS and YYNGEE. The CDR3 region has the DNA TGTGCCAGCAGCGTGGGGCCGGGGCGGGGGGAGCAGTACTTC. Translated: CASSVGPGRGEQYF.

A remark on this clone: The final CDR3 position lacks the conserved phenylalanine or tryptophan, pointing to a likely read error. The J gene is TRBJ2-7, the V gene TRBV5-1; TRBD1 matches at 8 bases. V shed 4 bases, J shed 3 bases, and the junction held 9 bases outside the gene matches. CDR1 is SGHRS, CDR2 YFSETQ, per germline. This CDR3 is built from 15 residues. The CDR3 loop is CASSTGQGSDYEQYL. CDR3 nucleotide sequence: TGCGCCAGCAGCACCGGACAGGGCTCGGACTACGAGCAGTACCTC.

The chain joins TRBV25-1 to TRBJ1-6; 7 nucleotides align to TRBD1. The CDR3 consists of 13 residues. Trimming took 8 bases from V and 9 from J; bases not matched to a gene: 7. Looked up from germline, CDR1 is MGHDK and CDR2 is SYGVNS. Written as DNA, the CDR3 is TGTGCCAGCTCAACAGGGGCTGGTTCACCCCTCCACTTT. This codes for CASSTGAGSPLHF.

The chain uses TRBV15 and TRBJ1-1, with D possibly being TRBD1 (6 bases). V lost 5 bases to trimming and J lost 0 bases, with 19 bases between them. The CDR3 spans 17 residues. The V gene's germline CDR1 is LNHNV and CDR2 YYDKDF (reference sequence). The chain's CDR3 is CATSGWTAVNMNTEAFF. CDR3 nucleotide sequence: TGTGCCACCAGCGGCTGGACAGCGGTGAACATGAACACTGAAGCTTTCTTT.

This clone was seen a single time. V is TRBV9 and J is TRBJ1-5, with a weak D call TRBD1 (6 bases). V lost 1 base, J lost 0 bases, and 20 bases lay in between. Looked up from germline, CDR1 is SGDLS and CDR2 is YYNGEE. This CDR3 contains 19 residues. Here the CDR3 DNA reads TGTGCCAGCAGCGTACCTGGAAGGGGGGGGGATTATAGCAATCAGCCCCAGCATTTT. This codes for CASSVPGRGGDYSNQPQHF.

This clone was observed once. The chain links TRBV6-5 to TRBJ1-2; possibly TRBD1 for D (6 bases). CDR1 is MNHEY, CDR2 SVGAGI, per germline. The CDR3 sequence is 15 residues long. V lost 0 bases to trimming and J lost 8 bases, with 16 bases between them. As DNA, the CDR3 is TGTGCCAGCAGTTACTCCGGCAGGGGAGTAGAAGGCTACACCTTC. It encodes CASSYSGRGVEGYTF.

The chain employs TRBV4-1 and TRBJ2-7; 10 nucleotides line up with TRBD2. The CDR3 runs 15 residues. Germline V lookup: CDR1 MGHRA, CDR2 YSYEKL. Trimming at V came to 6 bases and at J to 0 bases, leaving 5 bases not matched to a gene. DNA for the CDR3: TGCGCCAGCAGTCCTAGCGGGGGTTTCTCCTACGAGCAGTACTTC. This codes for CASSPSGGFSYEQYF.

The chain recombines TRBV5-4 with TRBJ2-2; TRBD2 agrees at 7 bases. The CDR3 loop spans 16 amino acids. With 0 bases clipped from V and 4 bases from J, the junction kept 6 bases outside the gene matches. Germline V gene data show CDR1 as SGHNT and CDR2 as YYREEE (reference sequence). CDR3: CASSLERLAGTGELFF. CDR3 bases: TGTGCCAGCAGCTTGGAGAGACTAGCTGGCACCGGGGAGCTGTTTTTT.

V and J are TRBV19 and TRBJ1-5; weak D call: TRBD1 (6 bases). This CDR3 comprises 15 residues. The V gene's germline CDR1 is LNHDA and CDR2 SQIVND (reference sequence). The V and J ends lost 7 bases and 5 bases respectively, with 18 bases between them. CDR3 region: CASIPSGGNYQPQHF. As DNA, the CDR3 is TGTGCCAGTATCCCCAGTGGGGGCAACTATCAGCCCCAGCATTTT.

The chain uses TRBV2 and TRBJ2-3; the D is unclear. V lost 10 bases, J lost 3 bases, and 8 bases lay in between. The germline V gene encodes CDR1 SNHLY and CDR2 FYNNEI. This CDR3 spans 11 amino acids. In nucleotides, the CDR3 is TGTGCCACCCGACTTACAGATACGCAGTATTTT. Translating gives CATRLTDTQYF.

The chain couples TRBV6-5 to TRBJ2-5; possible D gene TRBD1, 6 bases. V was pared by 2 bases and J by 5 bases, with 18 bases between. The CDR3 has 16 amino acids. Germline V lookup: CDR1 MNHEY, CDR2 SVGAGI. The CDR3 loop reads CASSYLPDSAWETQYF. In nucleotides, the CDR3 is TGTGCCAGCAGTTACCTCCCGGACAGTGCGTGGGAGACCCAGTACTTC.